The 7 T cell receptor beta chains in this list originate from one sample, sequenced in a study of T-cell reconstitution after alpha-beta-depleted transplantation in children (dated by TCRdb to 2016 to 2017). Library method: PCR. TCRdb lists the instrument as Illumina HiSeq 2500. Molecular barcoding was employed in the preparation of TCR libraries, with unique molecular identifiers being used to normalize TCRbeta repertoire quantification. TCRdb trimmed public reads at Q25 via fastp, called clones via MiXCR and kept in-frame beta chains. Each entry is one CDR3 protein sequence, shown with its most common DNA and genes. The sample yields hundreds of thousands of distinct CDR3 sequences; roughly 15% were counted once. 40% to 50% of the sample lies in the top ten. This sample's treatment or condition label indicates: allogeneic hematopoietic cell transplantation with graft depleted of TCRalphabeta T cells and CD19 B cells.

The sequences come from PBMCs, mostly from graft donor cells, collected 360 days after TCRalphabeta/CD19-depleted stem cell transplant. The source of these receptors is a male patient aged 2 to 9 who had a stem cell transplant for acute lymphoblastic leukemia, so the T cells may come from the graft donor.

This clonotype has ten or more counts. The rearrangement uses TRBV6-5 and TRBJ1-2; D not resolved. This CDR3 is built from 16 residues. Deletions cut 4 bases from V and 8 bases from J, with 23 bases between. Germline CDR1 is MNHEY and CDR2 is SVGAGI. The CDR3 DNA follows: TGTGCCAGCAGTTTGGGGAGGGCTTCCGGGTATGAAGGCTACACCTTC. Translation gives CASSLGRASGYEGYTF.

This clonotype showed up many times. The CDR3 sequence: CASRDGGWGNAAPNQPQHF. In DNA form, the CDR3 reads TGTGCCAGCAGGGATGGGGGATGGGGGAATGCTGCTCCGAATCAGCCCCAGCATTTT. The chain couples TRBV6-1 to TRBJ1-5, with D tentatively TRBD1 (5 bases). Trimming took off 6 bases at V and 4 bases at J, with 28 bases between the two ends. Germline CDR1 is MNHNS and CDR2 is SASEGT. The CDR3 extends over 19 amino acids.

The chain carries TRBV12-3 or TRBV12-4 and TRBJ2-2, with unresolved D. V lost 6 bases and J lost 5, with 7 bases in between. There are 12 residues in the CDR3. Written as DNA, the CDR3 is TGTGCCAGCAGCCTTACAACCGGGGAGCTGTTTTTT. Its protein product is CASSLTTGELFF.

The chain combines TRBV4-1 with TRBJ1-2, with 8 nucleotides matching TRBD1. V was clipped by 2 bases and J by 4 bases; unmatched bases: 3. CDR1 is MGHRA and CDR2 is YSYEKL in the germline V gene. The CDR3 sequence is 14 residues long. As DNA, the CDR3 is TGCGCCAGCAGCCAAATAGGACAGGGCTATGGCTACACCTTC. It translates to CASSQIGQGYGYTF.

The chain has TRBV5-1 and TRBJ2-1; TRBD2 agrees at 11 bases. J was trimmed by 7 bases and V by 0 bases; bases with no gene match: 15. CDR1 and CDR2 (germline): SGHRS, YFSETQ. This CDR3 is built from 19 residues. CDR3 sequence: CASSLVLAGGPPLKNEQFF. The CDR3 nucleotides read TGCGCCAGCAGCTTGGTCCTAGCGGGAGGCCCTCCCCTTAAGAATGAGCAGTTCTTC.

The gene calls are TRBV6-2 or TRBV6-3 and TRBJ2-7; D gene uncertain. The CDR3 length is 13 residues. Between the trimmed V and J ends, which lost 0 bases and 7 bases, there was a span of 10 bases. The germline V gene encodes CDR1 MNHEY and CDR2 SVGEGT. CDR3 sequence: CASSYSEVFEQYF. The CDR3 nucleotides read TGTGCCAGCAGTTACTCAGAGGTATTTGAGCAGTACTTC.

This rearrangement joins TRBV3-1 to TRBJ2-2, with TRBD2 matching over 7 bases. V shed 4 bases, J shed 3 bases, and the junction held 2 bases outside the gene matches. This CDR3 has 14 amino acids. Germline lookup yields CDR1 LGHDT and CDR2 YNNKEL (reference sequence). The CDR3 sequence: CASSRLAYTGELFF. The CDR3 DNA is TGTGCCAGCAGCCGACTAGCTTACACCGGGGAGCTGTTTTTT.